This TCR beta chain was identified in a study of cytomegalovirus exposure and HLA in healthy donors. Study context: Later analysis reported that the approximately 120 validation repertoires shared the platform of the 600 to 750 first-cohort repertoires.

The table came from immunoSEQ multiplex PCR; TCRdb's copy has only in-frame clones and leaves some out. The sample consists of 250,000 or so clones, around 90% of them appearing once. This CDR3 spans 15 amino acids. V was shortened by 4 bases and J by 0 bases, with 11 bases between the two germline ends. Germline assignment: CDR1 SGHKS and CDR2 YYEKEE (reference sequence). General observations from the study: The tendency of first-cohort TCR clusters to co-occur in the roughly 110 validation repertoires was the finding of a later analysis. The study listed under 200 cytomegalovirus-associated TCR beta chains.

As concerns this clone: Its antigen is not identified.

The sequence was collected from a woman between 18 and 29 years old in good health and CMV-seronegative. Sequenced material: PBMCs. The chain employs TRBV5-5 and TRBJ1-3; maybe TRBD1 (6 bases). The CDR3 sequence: CASSPRTVSGNTIYF. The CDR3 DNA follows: TGTGCCAGCAGCCCTAGGACAGTCTCTGGAAACACCATATATTTT. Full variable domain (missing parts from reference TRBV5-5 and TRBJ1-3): DAGVTQSPTHLIKTRGQQVTLRCSPISGHKSVSWYQQVLGQGPQFIFQYYEKEERGRGNFPDRFSARQFPNYSSELNVNALLLGDSALYLCASSPRTVSGNTIYFGEGSWLTVV.